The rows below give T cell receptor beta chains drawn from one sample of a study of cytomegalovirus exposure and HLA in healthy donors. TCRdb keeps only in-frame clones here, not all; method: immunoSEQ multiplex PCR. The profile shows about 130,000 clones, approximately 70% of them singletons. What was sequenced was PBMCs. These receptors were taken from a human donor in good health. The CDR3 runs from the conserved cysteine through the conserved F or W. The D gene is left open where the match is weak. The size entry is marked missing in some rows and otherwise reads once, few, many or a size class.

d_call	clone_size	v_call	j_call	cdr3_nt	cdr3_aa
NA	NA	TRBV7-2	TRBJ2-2	TGTGCCAGCAGCTTAGCGCTAGGAGGGGAGCTGTTTTTT	CASSLALGGELFF
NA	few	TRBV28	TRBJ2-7	TGTGCCAGCAGTACTACTACACACTATCTAGACTACGAGCAGTACTTC	CASSTTTHYLDYEQYF
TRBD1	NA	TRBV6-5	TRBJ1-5	TGTGCCAGCAGACAGGGGGCAAGCAATCAGCCCCAGCATTTT	CASRQGASNQPQHF
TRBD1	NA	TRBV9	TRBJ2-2	TGTGCCAGCAGCGCGACAGGGGCCGCCGGGGAGCTGTTTTTT	CASSATGAAGELFF
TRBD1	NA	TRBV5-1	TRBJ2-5	TGCGCCAGCGCTCCGGGACAGGGGAAGTCAGAGACCCAGTACTTC	CASAPGQGKSETQYF
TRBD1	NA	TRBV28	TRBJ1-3	TGTGCCAGCAAACCAGGGGGATCTGGTGGCACCATATATTTT	CASKPGGSGGTIYF
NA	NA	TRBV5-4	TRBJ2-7	TGTGCCAGCAGAGGGAGGGGGTACGAGCAGTACTTC	CASRGRGYEQYF
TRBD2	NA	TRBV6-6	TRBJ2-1	TGTGCCAGCAGTCGGACTAGCGGCTACAATGAGCAGTTCTTC	CASSRTSGYNEQFF
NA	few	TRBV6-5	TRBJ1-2	TGTGCCAGCACCATGACCTCAGGGTCTTATGGCTACACCTTC	CASTMTSGSYGYTF
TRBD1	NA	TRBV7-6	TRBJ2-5	TGTGCCAGCAGCTCCTGGCCCTGGGACAGGGGAAAAGAGACCCAGTACTTC	CASSSWPWDRGKETQYF
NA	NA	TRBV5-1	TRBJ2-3	TGCGCCAGCAGCCCCGAAGGGAGGACAGATACGCAGTATTTT	CASSPEGRTDTQYF
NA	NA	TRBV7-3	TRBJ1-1	TGTGCCAGCAGCACTACGGGGGGAGGTGAAGCTTTCTTT	CASSTTGGGEAFF
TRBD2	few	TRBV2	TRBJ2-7	TGTGCCAGCAGGACCCTGACTAGCGCCTACGAGCAGTACTTC	CASRTLTSAYEQYF
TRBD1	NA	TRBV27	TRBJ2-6	TGTGCCAGCAGTTCCGAGGACAGGGGGAGGTCTGGGGCCAACGTCCTGACTTTC	CASSSEDRGRSGANVLTF
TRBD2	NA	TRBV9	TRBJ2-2	TGTGCCAGCAGCGGACTAGCAATCACCGGGGAGCTGTTTTTT	CASSGLAITGELFF
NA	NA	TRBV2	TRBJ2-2	TGTGCCAGCAGAGAGAGGAACGGATTAAACACCGGGGAGCTGTTTTTT	CASRERNGLNTGELFF
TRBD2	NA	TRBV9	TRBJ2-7	TGTGCCAGCAGCCCAACTAGCGGGCCCTACGAGCAGTACTTC	CASSPTSGPYEQYF
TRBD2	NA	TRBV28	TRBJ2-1	TGTGCCAGCAGTTTAAGACTAGCTCGGCACTCCTACAATGAGCAGTTCTTC	CASSLRLARHSYNEQFF
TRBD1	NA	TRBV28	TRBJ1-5	TGTGCCAGCAGGAAAAATGGACAGGGGAGCAATCAGCCCCAGCATTTT	CASRKNGQGSNQPQHF
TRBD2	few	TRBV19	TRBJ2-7	TGTGCCAGTAGTATAGCCTTGCCGGGGGAGGGACCCTACGAGCAGTACTTC	CASSIALPGEGPYEQYF
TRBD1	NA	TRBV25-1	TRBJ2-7	TGTGCCAGCAGTGTGGATCTCACAGGGGGGTTCCACGAGCAGTACTTC	CASSVDLTGGFHEQYF
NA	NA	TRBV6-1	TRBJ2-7	TGTGCCAGCAGTAAGAACAGGGAAGGGCCCTACGAGCAGTACTTC	CASSKNREGPYEQYF
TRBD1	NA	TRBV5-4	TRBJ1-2	TGTGCCAGCAGCTCTGGAGTCGTCAGGGGGCGCGATGGCTACACCTTC	CASSSGVVRGRDGYTF
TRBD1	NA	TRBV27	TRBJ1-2	TGTGCCAGCAGTCAGGGACAGGGGGGAGGCTACACCTTC	CASSQGQGGGYTF
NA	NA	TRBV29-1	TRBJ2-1	TGCAGCGTTGGTAGCATTTCGGCCTACAATGAGCAGTTCTTC	CSVGSISAYNEQFF
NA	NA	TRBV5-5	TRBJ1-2	TGTGCCAGCAGCGAGGGACACCAGGACTATGGCTACACCTTC	CASSEGHQDYGYTF
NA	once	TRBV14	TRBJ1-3	TGTGCCAGCAGCTTCGACAGGGGAAACACCATATATTTT	CASSFDRGNTIYF
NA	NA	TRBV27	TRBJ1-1	TGTGCCAGCAGGCGTGCGGGGGGCGCTGAAGCTTTCTTT	CASRRAGGAEAFF
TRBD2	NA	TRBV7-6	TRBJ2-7	TGTGCCAGCAGCTCAAGAGCGGGAGGCCACTCCTACGAGCAGTACTTC	CASSSRAGGHSYEQYF
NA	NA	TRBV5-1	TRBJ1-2	TGCGCCAGCAGTTTTAACCGGGACAACACCCTGGATATGAGCTACACCTTC	CASSFNRDNTLDMSYTF
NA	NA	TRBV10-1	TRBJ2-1	TGCGCCAGCAGTACAGGAATTGCGTGGGTCTTC	CASSTGIAWVF
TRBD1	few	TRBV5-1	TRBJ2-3	TGCGCCAGCAGCTTGGCTCCTTTACAGGGGACAGATACGCAGTATTTT	CASSLAPLQGTDTQYF
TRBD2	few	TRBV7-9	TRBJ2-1	TGTGCCAGCAGCCAACCATCTAGCGGACTTTACAATGAGCAGTTCTTC	CASSQPSSGLYNEQFF
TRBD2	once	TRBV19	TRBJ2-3	TGTGCCAGTAGTATAGGCGTCAGGCGGGGGTACACAGATACGCAGTATTTT	CASSIGVRRGYTDTQYF
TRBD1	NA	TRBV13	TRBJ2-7	TGTGCCAGCAGGCGGACAGGGGTAACCTACGAGCAGTACTTC	CASRRTGVTYEQYF
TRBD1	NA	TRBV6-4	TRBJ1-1	TGTGCCAGCAGGGGAGAGGACAGGGGAAACGCTAAAGCTTTCTTT	CASRGEDRGNAKAFF
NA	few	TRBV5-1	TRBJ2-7	TGCGCCAGCAGCTTGGCCCCAACCCGAGGTAACGAGCAGTACTTC	CASSLAPTRGNEQYF
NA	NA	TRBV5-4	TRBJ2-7	TGTGCCAGCAGCTTGTACGGCTCCTACGAGCAGTACTTC	CASSLYGSYEQYF
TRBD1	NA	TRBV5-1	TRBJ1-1	TGCGCCAGCAGCTTGAGGGCAGGGGGCACGAACACTGAAGCTTTCTTT	CASSLRAGGTNTEAFF
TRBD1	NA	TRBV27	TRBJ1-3	TGTGCCAGCAGTTGGGACAGGAAGAGCTCTGGAAACACCATATATTTT	CASSWDRKSSGNTIYF
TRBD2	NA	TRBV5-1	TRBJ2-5	TGCGCCAGCAGCTTGGGACTAGCGGGTGAGACCCAGTACTTC	CASSLGLAGETQYF
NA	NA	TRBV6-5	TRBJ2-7	TGTGCCAGCAGCCCAGCGGGTCGAAACGAGCAGTACTTC	CASSPAGRNEQYF
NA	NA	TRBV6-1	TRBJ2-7	TGTGCCAGCAGTACCACAGGCGGGGCCTCCTACGAGCAGTACTTC	CASSTTGGASYEQYF
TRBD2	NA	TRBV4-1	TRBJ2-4	TGCGCCAGCAGCCAAGGTCCAACTAGCGGGAGTATGGCCAAAAACATTCAGTACTTC	CASSQGPTSGSMAKNIQYF
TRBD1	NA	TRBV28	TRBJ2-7	TGTGCCAGCAGACTGATGCAAGGACAGGGTTTTTACGAGCAGTACTTC	CASRLMQGQGFYEQYF
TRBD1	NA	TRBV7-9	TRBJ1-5	TGTGCCAGCAGCTCAGTGAGGGGGCTTCAGCCCCAGCATTTT	CASSSVRGLQPQHF
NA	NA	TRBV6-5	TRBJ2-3	TGTGCCAGCAGGGAGTTCGGCACAGATACGCAGTATTTT	CASREFGTDTQYF
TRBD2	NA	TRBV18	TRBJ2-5	TGTGCCAGCTCAGACATTACTAGCGGCCCAGAGACCCAGTACTTC	CASSDITSGPETQYF
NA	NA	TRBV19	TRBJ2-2	TGTGCCAGTAGTTCGGGGAGAGATCCCGGGGAGCTGTTTTTT	CASSSGRDPGELFF
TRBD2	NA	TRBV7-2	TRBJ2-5	TGTGCCAGCAGCTTGGCCGGGACTAGCGTCTCGGGGACCCAGTACTTC	CASSLAGTSVSGTQYF
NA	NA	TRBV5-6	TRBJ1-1	TGTGCCAGCAGCAGAACTCCGACAGGGAACACTGAAGCTTTCTTT	CASSRTPTGNTEAFF
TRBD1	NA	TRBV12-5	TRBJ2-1	TGTGCTAGTGGTTTGGGGGACAGGGAAACGCAGTTCTTC	CASGLGDRETQFF
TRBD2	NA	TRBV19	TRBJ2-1	TGTGCCAGTAGTATAACTAGCGGGAGTAATGAGCAGTTCTTC	CASSITSGSNEQFF